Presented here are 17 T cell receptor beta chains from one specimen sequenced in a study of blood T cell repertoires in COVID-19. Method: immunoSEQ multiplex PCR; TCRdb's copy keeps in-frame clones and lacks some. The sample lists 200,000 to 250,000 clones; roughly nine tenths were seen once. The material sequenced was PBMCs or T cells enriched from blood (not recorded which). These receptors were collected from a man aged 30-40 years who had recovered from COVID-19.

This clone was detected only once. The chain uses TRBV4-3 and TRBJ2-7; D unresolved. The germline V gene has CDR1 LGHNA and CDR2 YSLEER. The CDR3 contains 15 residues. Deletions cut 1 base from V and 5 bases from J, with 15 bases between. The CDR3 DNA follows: TGCGCCAGCAGCCAAGGCCTGGTGTATCGGGACGAGCAGTACTTC. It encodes CASSQGLVYRDEQYF.

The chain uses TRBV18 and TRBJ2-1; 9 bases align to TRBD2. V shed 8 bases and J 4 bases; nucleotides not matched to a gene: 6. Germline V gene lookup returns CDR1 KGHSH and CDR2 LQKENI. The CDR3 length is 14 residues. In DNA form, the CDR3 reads TGTGCCAGCACCGGGACTAGCAGTTACAATGAGCAGTTCTTC. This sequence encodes CASTGTSSYNEQFF. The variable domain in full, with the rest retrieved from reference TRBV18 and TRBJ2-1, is NAGVMQNPRHLVRRRGQEARLRCSPMKGHSHVYWYRQLPEEGLKFMVYLQKENIIDESGMPKERFSAEFPKEGPSILRIQQVVRGDSAAYFCASTGTSSYNEQFFGPGTRLTVL.

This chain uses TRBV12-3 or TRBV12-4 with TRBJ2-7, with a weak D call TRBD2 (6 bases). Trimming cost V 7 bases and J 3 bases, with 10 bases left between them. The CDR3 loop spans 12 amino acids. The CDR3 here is CASTEGNYEQYF. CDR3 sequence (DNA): TGTGCCAGCACGGAGGGCAACTACGAGCAGTACTTC.

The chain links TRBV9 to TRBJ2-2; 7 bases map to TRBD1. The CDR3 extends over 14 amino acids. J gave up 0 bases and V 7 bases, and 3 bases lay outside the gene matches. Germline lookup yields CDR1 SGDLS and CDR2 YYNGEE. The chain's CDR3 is CASQGQSNTGELFF. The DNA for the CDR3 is TGTGCCAGCCAGGGACAGTCGAACACCGGGGAGCTGTTTTTT.

CDR3 region: CASSQDLRSEKLFF. The CDR3 coding sequence is TGTGCCAGCAGCCAAGATCTAAGATCCGAAAAACTGTTTTTT. V is TRBV4-2 and J is TRBJ1-4; unclear D gene. CDR1 and CDR2 from the germline V gene are LGHNA and YNFKEQ. V shed 0 bases and J shed 8 bases, with 10 bases lying between them. The CDR3 spans 14 residues.

This CDR3 is CASSRGGSGRGNNEQFF. As DNA, the CDR3 is TGCGCCAGCAGCCGCGGTGGTAGCGGGAGAGGAAACAATGAGCAGTTCTTC. The chain carries TRBV5-1 and TRBJ2-1; 9 nucleotides align to TRBD2. CDR1 is SGHRS and CDR2 is YFSETQ in the germline V gene. The CDR3 extends over 17 amino acids. Germline trimming cut 4 bases from V and 5 bases from J; bases unmatched to any gene: 13.

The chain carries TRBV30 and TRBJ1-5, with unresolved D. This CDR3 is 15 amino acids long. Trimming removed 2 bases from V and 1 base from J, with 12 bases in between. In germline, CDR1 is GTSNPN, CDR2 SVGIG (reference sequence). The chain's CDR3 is CAWSLPGLSNQPQHF. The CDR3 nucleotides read TGTGCCTGGAGTCTCCCGGGATTAAGCAATCAGCCCCAGCATTTT. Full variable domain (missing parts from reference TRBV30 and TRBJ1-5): SQTIHQWPATLVQPVGSPLSLECTVEGTSNPNLYWYRQAAGRGLQLLFYSVGIGQISSEVPQNLSASRPQDRQFILSSKKLLLSDSGFYLCAWSLPGLSNQPQHFGDGTRLSIL.

The CDR3 reads CASSLAGDLRRGRTDTQYF. The CDR3 region has the DNA TGCGCCAGCAGCTTGGCCGGGGATTTGAGGCGAGGCCGCACAGATACGCAGTATTTT. The gene calls are TRBV5-1 and TRBJ2-3, with D possibly being TRBD2 (5 bases). Germline V gene data show CDR1 as SGHRS and CDR2 as YFSETQ. The CDR3 is 19 residues long. V was clipped by 0 bases and J by 1 base, with 21 bases between them.

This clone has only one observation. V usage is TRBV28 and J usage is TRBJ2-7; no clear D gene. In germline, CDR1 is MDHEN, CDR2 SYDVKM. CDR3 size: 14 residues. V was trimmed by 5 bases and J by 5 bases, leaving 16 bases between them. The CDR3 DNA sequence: TGTGCCAGCAGTGCCCCAGTTAGTGAGGACGAGCAGTACTTC. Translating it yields CASSAPVSEDEQYF.

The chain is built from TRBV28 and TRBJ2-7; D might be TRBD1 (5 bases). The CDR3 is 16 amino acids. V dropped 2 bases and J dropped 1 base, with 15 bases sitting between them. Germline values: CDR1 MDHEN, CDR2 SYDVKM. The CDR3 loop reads CASSLVAGFISYEQYF. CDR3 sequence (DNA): TGTGCCAGCAGTTTAGTTGCAGGGTTTATATCCTACGAGCAGTACTTC.

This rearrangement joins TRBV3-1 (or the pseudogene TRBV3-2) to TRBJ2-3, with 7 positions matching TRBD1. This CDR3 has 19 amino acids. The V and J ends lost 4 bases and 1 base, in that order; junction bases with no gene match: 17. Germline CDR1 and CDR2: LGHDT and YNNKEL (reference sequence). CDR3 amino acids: CASSRRRVRGGRGTDTQYF. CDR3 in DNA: TGTGCCAGCAGCCGCCGACGGGTCCGAGGGGGCCGGGGCACAGATACGCAGTATTTT.

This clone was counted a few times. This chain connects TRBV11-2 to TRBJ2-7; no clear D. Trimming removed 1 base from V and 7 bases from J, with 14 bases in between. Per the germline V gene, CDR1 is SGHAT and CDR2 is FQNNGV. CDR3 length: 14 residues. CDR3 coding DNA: TGTGCCAGCAGCTTAGTCCGGAGCCCCTCGGAGCAGTACTTC. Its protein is CASSLVRSPSEQYF.

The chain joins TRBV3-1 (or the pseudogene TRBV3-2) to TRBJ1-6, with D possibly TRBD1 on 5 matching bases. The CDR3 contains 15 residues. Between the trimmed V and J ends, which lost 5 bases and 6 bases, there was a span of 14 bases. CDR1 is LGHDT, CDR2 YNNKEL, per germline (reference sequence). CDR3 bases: TGTGCCAGCAGCTCCACGTGGGGGGGTAATTCACCCCTCCACTTT. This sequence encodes CASSSTWGGNSPLHF.

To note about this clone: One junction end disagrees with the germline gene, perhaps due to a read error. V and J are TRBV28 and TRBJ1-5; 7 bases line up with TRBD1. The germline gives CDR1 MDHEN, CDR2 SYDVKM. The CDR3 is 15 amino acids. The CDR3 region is CASSSIGTENGRSGF. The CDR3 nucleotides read TGTGCCAGCAGTTCTATCGGGACAGAGAATGGTCGGTCGGGCTTT.

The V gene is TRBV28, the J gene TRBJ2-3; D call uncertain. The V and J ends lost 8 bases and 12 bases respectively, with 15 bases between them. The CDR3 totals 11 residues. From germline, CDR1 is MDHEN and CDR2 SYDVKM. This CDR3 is CASSTLRVQYF. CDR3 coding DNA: TGTGCCAGCTCAACCCTTCGGGTTCAGTATTTT.

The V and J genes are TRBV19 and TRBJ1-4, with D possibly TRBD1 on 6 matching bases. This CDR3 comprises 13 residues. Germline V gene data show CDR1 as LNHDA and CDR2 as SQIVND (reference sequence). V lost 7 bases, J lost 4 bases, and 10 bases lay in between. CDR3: CASNRVGNEKLFF. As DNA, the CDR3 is TGTGCCAGTAACAGGGTAGGTAATGAAAAACTGTTTTTT.

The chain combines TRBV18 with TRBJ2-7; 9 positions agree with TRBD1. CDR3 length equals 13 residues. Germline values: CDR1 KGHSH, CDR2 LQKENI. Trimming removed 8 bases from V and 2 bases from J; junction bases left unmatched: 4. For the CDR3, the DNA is TGTGCCAGCACGAGGACAGGGGCCTACGAGCAGTACTTC. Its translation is CASTRTGAYEQYF.